These 3 T cell receptor beta chains were sequenced from one sample in a study of blood T cells in healthy people across ages. A second about 6 to 12 cycle PCR used barcoded and J-beta primers. TCRdb re-analysed the 5' RACE reads in MiXCR, keeping a single row per CDR3 protein. The repertoire holds some 880,000 distinct CDR3 sequences, with roughly 34% as singletons. The sample consisted of blood. These receptor sequences come from a man aged 18 to 30 in good health.

In its sample, this clonotype was seen a few times. The chain carries TRBV5-1 and TRBJ2-4; TRBD2 matches 9 bases. The J call is doubtful: the DNA matches TRBJ2-7 better. This CDR3 spans 14 amino acids. The V gene's germline CDR1 is SGHRS and CDR2 YFSETQ. Written as DNA, the CDR3 is TGCGCCAGCCGCACTAGCGGGTCGGGTGGCGAGCAGTACTTC. Its protein product is CASRTSGSGGEQYF.

There are many counts of this clonotype. V gene TRBV15 combines with J gene TRBJ1-2, with TRBD1 matching 8 bases. The germline V gene encodes CDR1 LNHNV and CDR2 YYDKDF (reference sequence). J was trimmed by 0 bases and V by 0 bases; bases with no gene match: 6. CDR3 length: 17 residues. CDR3 loop: CATSRDPAGGSNYGYTF. The CDR3 DNA is TGTGCCACCAGCAGAGATCCTGCAGGGGGCTCTAACTATGGCTACACCTTC. Looking up the rest from reference TRBV15 and TRBJ1-2 gives the full variable domain: DAMVIQNPRYQVTQFGKPVTLSCSQTLNHNVMYWYQQKSSQAPKLLFHYYDKDFNNEADTPDNFQSRRPNTSFCFLDIRSPGLGDTAMYLCATSRDPAGGSNYGYTFGSGTRLTVV.

V and J are TRBV4-3 and TRBJ1-1, with D possibly being TRBD1 (6 bases). Germline loops: CDR1 LGHNA, CDR2 YSLEER. V lost 0 bases to trimming and J lost 0 bases, with 23 bases between them. CDR3 size: 20 residues. Here the CDR3 reads CASSQEPPGGPAIMNTEAFF. DNA of the CDR3: TGCGCCAGCAGCCAAGAACCTCCCGGGGGCCCAGCTATTATGAACACTGAAGCTTTCTTT.